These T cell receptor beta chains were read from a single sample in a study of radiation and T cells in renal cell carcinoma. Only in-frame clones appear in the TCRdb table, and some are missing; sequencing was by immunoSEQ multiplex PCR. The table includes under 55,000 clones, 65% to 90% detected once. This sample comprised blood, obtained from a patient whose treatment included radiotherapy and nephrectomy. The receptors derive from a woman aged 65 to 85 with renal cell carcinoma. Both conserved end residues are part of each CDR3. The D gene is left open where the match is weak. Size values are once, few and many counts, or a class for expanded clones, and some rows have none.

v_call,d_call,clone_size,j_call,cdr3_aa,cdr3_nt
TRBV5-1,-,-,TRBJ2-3,CASSLSGGTDTQYF,TGCGCCAGCAGCTTGTCCGGGGGCACAGATACGCAGTATTTT
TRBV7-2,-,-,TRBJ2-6,CASSLASAGANVLTF,TGTGCCAGCAGCTTAGCCTCAGCAGGGGCCAACGTCCTGACTTTC
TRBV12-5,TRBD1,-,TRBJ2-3,CASGPGQGRDTQYF,TGTGCTAGTGGTCCCGGACAGGGTCGGGATACGCAGTATTTT
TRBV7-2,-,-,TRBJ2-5,CASSRPPGKETQYF,TGTGCCAGCAGCCGACCCCCGGGGAAGGAGACCCAGTACTTC
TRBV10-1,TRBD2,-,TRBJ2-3,CASRVSSGGDSTDTQYF,TGCGCCAGCAGAGTAAGCAGCGGGGGAGACAGCACAGATACGCAGTATTTT
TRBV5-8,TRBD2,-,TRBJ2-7,CASSYLAGREQYF,TGTGCCAGCAGCTACTTAGCGGGACGCGAGCAGTACTTC
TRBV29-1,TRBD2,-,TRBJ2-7,CSVATSGIVYEQYF,TGCAGCGTTGCGACTAGCGGGATCGTCTACGAGCAGTACTTC
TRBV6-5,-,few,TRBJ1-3,CASSYDSSGNTIYF,TGTGCCAGCAGTTACGACAGCTCTGGAAACACCATATATTTT
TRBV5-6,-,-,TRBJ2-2,CASSLRLASTGELFF,TGTGCCAGCAGCTTGCGGCTAGCGTCGACCGGGGAGCTGTTTTTT
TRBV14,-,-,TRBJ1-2,CASSPGLIGGYTF,TGTGCCAGCAGCCCTGGACTCATAGGGGGCTACACCTTC
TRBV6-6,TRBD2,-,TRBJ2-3,CASSLLAGTSTDTQYF,TGTGCCAGCAGTTTGCTAGCGGGGACTAGCACAGATACGCAGTATTTT
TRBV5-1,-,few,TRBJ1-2,CASSREGGKRNYGYTF,TGCGCCAGCAGCCGAGAGGGTGGGAAGAGAAACTATGGCTACACCTTC
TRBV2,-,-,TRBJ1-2,CASSEGGSSLYGYTF,TGTGCCAGCAGTGAGGGGGGCAGCTCCCTATATGGCTACACCTTC
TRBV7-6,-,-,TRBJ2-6,CASSSRSLSGANVLTF,TGTGCCAGCAGCTCCCGTTCTCTTTCTGGGGCCAACGTCCTGACTTTC
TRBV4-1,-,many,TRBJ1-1,CASSQELGQMNTEAFF,TGCGCCAGCAGCCAAGAATTGGGCCAGATGAACACTGAAGCTTTCTTT
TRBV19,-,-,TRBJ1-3,CASRIDADSSGNTIYF,TGTGCCAGTAGGATTGACGCGGACAGCTCTGGAAACACCATATATTTT
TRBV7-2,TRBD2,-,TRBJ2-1,CASSLRREDNEQFF,TGTGCCAGCAGCTTACGGCGGGAGGATAATGAGCAGTTCTTC
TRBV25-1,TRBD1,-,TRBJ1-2,CAKEPRDSWNYTF,TGTGCCAAAGAACCCAGGGACAGTTGGAACTACACCTTC
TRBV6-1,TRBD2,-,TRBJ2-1,CASSEQAGVGNEQFF,TGTGCCAGCAGTGAACAAGCGGGAGTAGGCAATGAGCAGTTCTTC
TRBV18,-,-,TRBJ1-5,CASSPAINQPQHF,TGTGCCAGCTCACCGGCGATCAATCAGCCCCAGCATTTT
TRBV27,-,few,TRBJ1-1,CASSLTPQGTEAFF,TGTGCCAGCAGTTTAACCCCTCAAGGCACTGAAGCTTTCTTT
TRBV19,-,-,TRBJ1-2,CASSTVTNYGYTF,TGTGCCAGTAGTACGGTTACTAACTATGGCTACACCTTC
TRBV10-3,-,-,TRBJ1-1,CAISDMDSLRAFF,TGTGCCATCAGTGACATGGACAGTTTGAGGGCTTTCTTT
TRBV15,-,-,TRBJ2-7,CATSRDLQATYEQYF,TGTGCCACCAGCAGAGATTTGCAGGCGACCTACGAGCAGTACTTC
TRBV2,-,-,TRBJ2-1,CAGGWKRDNEQFF,TGTGCCGGTGGATGGAAAAGGGACAATGAGCAGTTCTTC
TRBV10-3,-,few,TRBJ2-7,CAISESEVYEQYF,TGTGCCATCAGTGAGTCGGAGGTCTACGAGCAGTACTTC
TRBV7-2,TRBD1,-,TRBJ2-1,CASSPSRDRRVSSYNEQFF,TGTGCCAGCAGCCCGTCCCGGGACAGGCGCGTAAGCTCCTACAATGAGCAGTTCTTC
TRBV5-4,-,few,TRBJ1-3,CASSLGTPSPSSGNTIYF,TGTGCCAGCAGCTTGGGGACTCCGTCACCGAGCTCTGGAAACACCATATATTTT
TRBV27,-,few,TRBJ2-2,CASSPIGGNTGELFF,TGTGCCAGCAGTCCCATAGGCGGGAACACCGGGGAGCTGTTTTTT
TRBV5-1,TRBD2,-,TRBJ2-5,CASSKTSGSWETQYF,TGCGCCAGCAGCAAGACTAGCGGGAGTTGGGAGACCCAGTACTTC
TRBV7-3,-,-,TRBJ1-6,CASSLDGAESPLHF,TGTGCCAGCAGCTTGGACGGGGCAGAGTCACCCCTCCACTTT
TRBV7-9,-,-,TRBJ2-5,CASSHALTAYQETQYF,TGTGCCAGCAGCCACGCCCTAACAGCGTACCAAGAGACCCAGTACTTC
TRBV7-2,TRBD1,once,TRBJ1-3,CASSPTGAEGNTIYF,TGTGCCAGCAGCCCCACAGGGGCGGAGGGAAACACCATATATTTT
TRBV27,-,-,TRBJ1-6,CASSLGGLNSPLHF,TGTGCCAGCAGTTTAGGAGGGTTGAATTCACCCCTCCACTTT
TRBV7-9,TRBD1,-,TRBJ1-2,CASSRDRGVKGYTF,TGTGCCAGCAGCCGGGACAGGGGTGTGAAGGGCTACACCTTC
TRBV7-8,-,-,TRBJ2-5,CASSLEYRETQYF,TGTGCCAGCAGCTTAGAGTACCGTGAGACCCAGTACTTC